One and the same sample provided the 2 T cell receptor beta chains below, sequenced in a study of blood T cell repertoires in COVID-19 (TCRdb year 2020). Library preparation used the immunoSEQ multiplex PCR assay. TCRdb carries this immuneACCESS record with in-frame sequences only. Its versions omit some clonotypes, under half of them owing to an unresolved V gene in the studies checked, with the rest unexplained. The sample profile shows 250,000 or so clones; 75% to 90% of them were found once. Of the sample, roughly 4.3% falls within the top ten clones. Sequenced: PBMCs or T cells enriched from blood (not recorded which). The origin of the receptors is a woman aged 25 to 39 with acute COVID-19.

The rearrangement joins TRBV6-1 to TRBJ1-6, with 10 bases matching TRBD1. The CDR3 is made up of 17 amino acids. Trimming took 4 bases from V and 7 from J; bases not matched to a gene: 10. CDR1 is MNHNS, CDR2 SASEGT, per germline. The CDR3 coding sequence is TGTGCCAGCAGTGCAGCCCGGGACAGGGGAAACAATTCACCCCTCCACTTT. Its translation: CASSAARDRGNNSPLHF.

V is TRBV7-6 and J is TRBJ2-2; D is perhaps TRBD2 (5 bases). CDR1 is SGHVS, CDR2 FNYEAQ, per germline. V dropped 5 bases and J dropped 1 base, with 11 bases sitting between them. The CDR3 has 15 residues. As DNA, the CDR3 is TGTGCCAGCAGCGGAGGACTCTTGAACACCGGGGAGCTGTTTTTT. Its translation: CASSGGLLNTGELFF.